This T cell receptor beta chain was obtained from a study of cytomegalovirus exposure and HLA in healthy donors. The study ran its PCR with 60 Vbeta and 13 Jbeta primers. Measured with immunoSEQ multiplex PCR; TCRdb has only the in-frame clones, and not every one. Of some 160,000 clones in the sample, around 84% are singletons; the top ten hold 1.9%. V was clipped by 0 bases and J by 3 bases, with 8 bases between them. The CDR3 runs to 15 residues. Germline V gives CDR1 MNHNS, CDR2 SASEGT. Specimen: PBMCs. The chain carries TRBV6-1 and TRBJ1-4; D remains unclear. The origin of this receptor is a young man in good health and CMV-seronegative. The CDR3 DNA reads TGTGCCAGCAGTGAAGCGAGGGAGTCTAATGAAAAACTGTTTTTT. This translates into CASSEARESNEKLFF.